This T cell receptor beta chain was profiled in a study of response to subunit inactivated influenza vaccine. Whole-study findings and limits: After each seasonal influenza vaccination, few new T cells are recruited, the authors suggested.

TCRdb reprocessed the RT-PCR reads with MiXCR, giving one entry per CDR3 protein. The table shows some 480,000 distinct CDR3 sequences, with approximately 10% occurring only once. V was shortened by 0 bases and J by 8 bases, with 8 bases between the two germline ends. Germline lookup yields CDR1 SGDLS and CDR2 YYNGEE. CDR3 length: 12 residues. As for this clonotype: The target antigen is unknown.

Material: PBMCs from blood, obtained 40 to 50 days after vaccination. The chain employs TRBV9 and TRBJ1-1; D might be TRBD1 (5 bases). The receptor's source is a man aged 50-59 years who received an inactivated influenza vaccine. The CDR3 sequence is CASSVAGGEAFF. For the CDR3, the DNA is TGTGCCAGCAGCGTAGCGGGGGGGGAAGCTTTCTTT.